One and the same sample provided the 6 T cell receptor beta chains below, sequenced in a study of CD8 T cells in ankylosing spondylitis. Antigens of these TCRs are unknown. General observations from the study: What seemed typical of ankylosing spondylitis blood was a TCR beta motif built from 8 or 9 highly homologous variants.

TCRdb used MiXCR to reprocess the 5' RACE reads, holding one entry per CDR3 protein. The data show a few hundred thousand distinct CDR3 sequences, with approximately 20% seen just once and around 16% held by the top ten. Sequenced sample: blood, either unsorted or a sorted T cell fraction (not recorded which). The receptor set was obtained from a male donor with ankylosing spondylitis.

The genes are TRBV25-1 and TRBJ1-2, with 8 bases that match TRBD1. After removal of 8 bases from V and 1 base from J, the junction contained 9 bases not matched to a gene. Germline-derived CDR1 and CDR2 are MGHDK and SYGVNS. The CDR3 loop spans 15 amino acids. DNA for the CDR3: TGTGCCAGCTCAGGGGGCAGCAAAAGTAACTATGGCTACACCTTC. Its translation is CASSGGSKSNYGYTF.

To note about this clonotype: One junction end does not reproduce the germline sequence, and a read error may be involved. The CDR3 DNA sequence: TGTGCCAGCAGCCCATCCGGACGGGGGCGGTTGGACTTC. Encoded protein: CASSPSGRGRLDF. V is TRBV7-3 and J is TRBJ2-7, with D possibly called TRBD1 or TRBD2 (6 bases each). CDR1 and CDR2 from the germline V gene are SGHTA and FQGTGA. The CDR3 sequence is 13 residues long.

This sequence joins TRBV27 and TRBJ2-2, with D unresolved. This CDR3 spans 14 amino acids. CDR1 MNHEY and CDR2 SMNVEV come from the germline V gene (reference sequence). The V gene lost 5 bases and the J gene lost 2 bases, with 9 bases spanning the gap. The CDR3 loop is CASSRWGNTGELFF. The CDR3 bases are TGTGCCAGCAGTCGATGGGGTAACACCGGGGAGCTGTTTTTT.

V gene TRBV10-3 combines with J gene TRBJ2-1, with 10 bases fitting TRBD1. The CDR3 consists of 16 residues. CDR1 and CDR2 from the germline V gene are ENHRY and SYGVKD. Unmatched junction bases numbered 4, after V lost 4 bases and J lost 1 base. Written as DNA, the CDR3 is TGTGCCATCAGTGGGGACAGGGGCGAATCCTACAATGAGCAGTTCTTC. It yields the protein CAISGDRGESYNEQFF.

CDR3 sequence reads: CASSDPPGNRASGSVSTDTQYF. In DNA, the CDR3 is TGTGCCAGCAGTGATCCCCCGGGGAATAGGGCTAGCGGGAGTGTTAGCACAGATACGCAGTATTTT. This chain uses TRBV25-1 with TRBJ2-3; 10 nucleotides agree with TRBD2. This CDR3 has 22 amino acids. J lost 0 bases, V lost 3 bases, and 21 bases had no gene match. The germline CDR1 and CDR2 sequences are MGHDK and SYGVNS.

This rearrangement joins TRBV19 to TRBJ2-1; D may be TRBD2 (6 bases). The length of the CDR3 is 13 residues. The V end lost 6 bases, the J end lost 2 bases, and 8 bases lay between the germline ends. CDR1 is LNHDA, CDR2 SQIVND, per germline (reference sequence). The CDR3 region is CASRAGPYNEQFF. The CDR3 nucleotides are TGTGCCAGTAGGGCGGGACCCTACAATGAGCAGTTCTTC.